A selection of T cell receptor beta chains follows, all from one sample in a study of naive and memory T cell subsets. TCRdb called the UMI-ligation and nested PCR reads again in MiXCR, with one record for every CDR3 protein. Of around 23,000 distinct CDR3 sequences in the sample, around 10% were seen once. Sequencing input: central memory CD8+ T cells from blood. The receptors stem from a human donor in good health. CDR3s include the opening cysteine and the closing phenylalanine or tryptophan. The D gene is left open where the match is weak. Only part of the rows carry a size: once, few, many, or a class if the clone is expanded.

TRBV11-2	.	TRBJ2-7	few	TGTGCCAGCAGCACGAGTACCTACGAGCAGTACTTC	CASSTSTYEQYF
TRBV10-3	.	TRBJ2-4	.	TGTGCCATCAGAGGGGGGGGGGCCAAGAGTAACATTCAGTACTTC	CAIRGGGAKSNIQYF
TRBV12-3/TRBV12-4	.	TRBJ2-3	many	TGTGCCAGCGCCTTGAGGTATTCACACGAGCGGAGGACCACAGATACGCAGTATTTT	CASALRYSHERRTTDTQYF
TRBV29-1	TRBD2	TRBJ2-1	many	TGCAGCGGGCTAGCGGGATTCTCCTACAATGAGCAGTTCTTC	CSGLAGFSYNEQFF
TRBV15	TRBD2	TRBJ2-3	few	TGTGCCACCAGCAGTGGACTAGCGGGAGGTTCAGATACGCAGTATTTT	CATSSGLAGGSDTQYF
TRBV20-1	TRBD2	TRBJ2-1	many	TGCAGTGCTAGAGATCCGGCTAGCGGGAGACCGATGTCCTACAATGAGCAGTTCTTC	CSARDPASGRPMSYNEQFF
TRBV6-5	TRBD1	TRBJ2-4	many	TGTGCCAGCAGTTACTCACGAGAAGGGGGCTTCGACAAAAACATTCAGTACTTC	CASSYSREGGFDKNIQYF
TRBV5-6	.	TRBJ2-1	many	TGTGCCAGCACCCGCCCGGGAGAAAACAATGAGCAGTTCTTC	CASTRPGENNEQFF
TRBV15	.	TRBJ2-1	few	TGTGCCACCAGCAGAGCCCCCACATTGGATGAGCAGTTCTTC	CATSRAPTLDEQFF
TRBV5-1	.	TRBJ1-1	many	TGCGCCAGCAGCCCCACGGTAGCCACTGAAGCTTTCTTT	CASSPTVATEAFF
TRBV6-5	TRBD1	TRBJ1-2	many	TGTGCCAGCAGTCATCAGGGGGGTAAGGATGGCTACACCTTC	CASSHQGGKDGYTF
TRBV20-1	.	TRBJ1-2	.	TGCAGTGCTAGAGATCCCCCTTACTATGGCTACACCTTC	CSARDPPYYGYTF
TRBV7-9	.	TRBJ1-1	few	TGTGCCAGCAGCTTAGAGAACGACATGAACACTGAAGCTTTCTTT	CASSLENDMNTEAFF
TRBV25-1	.	TRBJ2-7	few	TGTGCCAGCTCTATGTGGGGGCCCCACGAGCAGTACTTC	CASSMWGPHEQYF
TRBV28	TRBD1	TRBJ1-3	.	TGTGCCAGCAGTATCAGCTCCAGGGGGAGCTCTGGAAACACCATATATTTT	CASSISSRGSSGNTIYF
TRBV28	.	TRBJ1-2	.	TGTGCCAGCAGTTTACAGGGCTCACACTATGGCTACACCTTC	CASSLQGSHYGYTF
TRBV27	.	TRBJ1-5	many	TGTGCCAGCAGTTTAACGGGGTTAAAACAGCCCCAGCATTTT	CASSLTGLKQPQHF
TRBV20-1	.	TRBJ2-7	few	TGCAGTGCGGGCCCTTCGGAAGCCTACGAGCAGTACTTC	CSAGPSEAYEQYF
TRBV2	TRBD2	TRBJ2-7	once	TGTGCCAGCACCGCTAGCGGCGGGGGCTCCTACGAGCAGTACTTC	CASTASGGGSYEQYF
TRBV29-1	TRBD2	TRBJ2-2	.	TGCAGCGCCCTGACTAGCGGGAGGGTTCTAGCCGGGGAGCTGTTTTTT	CSALTSGRVLAGELFF
TRBV27	.	TRBJ2-7	once	TGTGCCAGCAGTTATTTGCGCGCATCGACGGAAGAGCAGTACTTC	CASSYLRASTEEQYF
TRBV7-9	.	TRBJ2-7	many	TGTGCCAGCAGCCAATCCAGCAGCTACGAGCAGTACTTC	CASSQSSSYEQYF
TRBV4-3	TRBD1	TRBJ2-2	.	TGCGCCAGCAGCCCACGGACAGGGGCCACCGGGGAGCTGTTTTTT	CASSPRTGATGELFF
TRBV5-5	.	TRBJ2-7	.	TGTGCCAGCAGCTTTGGGCAGCACTACGAGCAGTACTTC	CASSFGQHYEQYF
TRBV7-9	TRBD1	TRBJ1-1	few	TGTGCCAGCAGGGGGACAGGAGGGGACACTGAAGCTTTCTTT	CASRGTGGDTEAFF
TRBV6-1	.	TRBJ2-1	many	TGTGCCAGCAGAGCGACGACAGGGAGGCCAAGTGAGCAGTTCTTC	CASRATTGRPSEQFF
TRBV6-6	TRBD2	TRBJ2-3	.	TGTGCCAGCAGTCCTCCGGGACTAGCTACAGATACGCAGTATTTT	CASSPPGLATDTQYF
TRBV7-9	.	TRBJ2-7	many	TGTGCCAGCAGCTTTCACAGGGATAAGAGGGAGCAGTACTTC	CASSFHRDKREQYF
TRBV27	.	TRBJ2-2	few	TGTGCCAGCAGTCCCTATTCGTATAGGGCGGCCGGGGAGCTGTTTTTT	CASSPYSYRAAGELFF
TRBV6-2/TRBV6-3	.	TRBJ2-7	.	TGTGCCAGCAGTTACTCTACAGGGGAGGTGGACGAGCAGTACTTC	CASSYSTGEVDEQYF
TRBV4-1	TRBD1	TRBJ1-3	many	TGCGCCAGCAGCCAAGATCAGGACAGGGGGAACACCATATATTTT	CASSQDQDRGNTIYF
TRBV19	.	TRBJ1-5	few	TGTGCCAGTAGTACCGTACCTCTGAGGGTCTACGTCGATCAGCCCCAGCATTTT	CASSTVPLRVYVDQPQHF
TRBV7-7	.	TRBJ2-7	few	TGTGCCAGCAGCAGGGGCTCGGGATACGAGCAGTACTTC	CASSRGSGYEQYF
TRBV12-3/TRBV12-4	TRBD2	TRBJ2-1	many	TGTGCCAGCAGTTTAATGTTTCGGGGGGGCTCCTACAATGAGCAGTTCTTC	CASSLMFRGGSYNEQFF
TRBV27	.	TRBJ2-2	few	TGTGCCAGCAGTTGGAGGGGGACCGGGGAGCTGTTTTTT	CASSWRGTGELFF
TRBV24-1	.	TRBJ2-2	.	TGTGCCACCAGTGATTGCAGGGACACCGGGGAGCTGTTTTTT	CATSDCRDTGELFF
TRBV13	TRBD1	TRBJ2-7	few	TGTGCCAGCAGCTTAGTACCGGGACAGGGCTCTAACGAGCAGTACTTC	CASSLVPGQGSNEQYF
TRBV20-1	.	TRBJ1-4	.	TGCAGTGCTAGATACGAACCGCGGGGAGATGAAAAACTGTTTTTT	CSARYEPRGDEKLFF
TRBV6-5	.	TRBJ2-3	few	TGTGCCAGCAGTTACTCGTGGGTCAGGAAACCCGCAGATACGCAGTATTTT	CASSYSWVRKPADTQYF
TRBV27	TRBD2	TRBJ2-1	few	TGTGCCAGCAGTTTTCAGCGGGAGGTACCCGGGGAGCAGTTCTTC	CASSFQREVPGEQFF
TRBV25-1	.	TRBJ1-1	many	TGTGCCAGCAGTGTCGGGGGATCAGCTTTCTTT	CASSVGGSAFF
TRBV21-1	.	TRBJ1-6	few	TGTGCCAGCAGCACGCTCGGTGCTCGGGAACCGCAAAATTCACCCCTCCACTTT	CASSTLGAREPQNSPLHF
TRBV7-7	.	TRBJ2-3	few	TGTGCCAGCACCGTAGAACCTACTAGCACAGATACGCAGTATTTT	CASTVEPTSTDTQYF
TRBV27	TRBD2	TRBJ2-1	many	TGTGCCAGCCGACTGGTCAGCGGGAGGCAGAATGAGCAGTTCTTC	CASRLVSGRQNEQFF
TRBV5-6	.	TRBJ1-5	few	TGTGCCAGCAGCTTGTTGAAGGAAGGGCCCATCAATCAGCCCCAGCATTTT	CASSLLKEGPINQPQHF
TRBV27	TRBD1	TRBJ1-2	.	TGTGCCAGCAGTTTTAACCCCGGAGGAGCCGACAGGGCCCCACACTATGGCTACACCTTC	CASSFNPGGADRAPHYGYTF
TRBV6-2/TRBV6-3	TRBD2	TRBJ2-1	many	TGTGCCAGCAGTTACGGACTAGCGGGAGGAATGAATGAGCAGTTCTTC	CASSYGLAGGMNEQFF
TRBV28	.	TRBJ2-7	many	TGTGCCAGCAGTTTGCAGGGCTCCTACGAGCAGTACTTC	CASSLQGSYEQYF